These 16 T cell receptor beta chains came from one sample sequenced in a study of blood T cell repertoires in COVID-19. Sequenced by immunoSEQ multiplex PCR; TCRdb stores in-frame clones only, minus some. The table lists fewer than 300,000 clones, approximately 92% of them singletons. The sequenced sample was PBMCs or T cells enriched from blood (not recorded which). Receptors were obtained from a woman in her 30s who had recovered from COVID-19.

The V and J genes are TRBV19 and TRBJ2-2, with 7 bases identical to TRBD1. The CDR3 runs to 15 residues. V shed 7 bases and J 1 base; nucleotides not matched to a gene: 6. The germline CDR1 and CDR2 sequences are LNHDA and SQIVND (reference sequence). This CDR3 is CASTTGAENTGELFF. CDR3 DNA sequence: TGTGCCAGTACCACAGGGGCCGAGAACACCGGGGAGCTGTTTTTT. The variable domain in full, completed from reference TRBV19 and TRBJ2-2, reads DGGITQSPKYLFRKEGQNVTLSCEQNLNHDAMYWYRQDPGQGLRLIYYSQIVNDFQKGDIAEGYSVSREKKESFPLTVTSAQKNPTAFYLCASTTGAENTGELFFGEGSRLTVL.

The chain combines TRBV5-1 with TRBJ2-1; 15 nucleotides align to TRBD2. This CDR3 comprises 16 residues. The junction had 8 bases not matched to a gene; V was cut back by 4 bases and J by 9 bases. Per the germline V gene, CDR1 is SGHRS and CDR2 is YFSETQ. The CDR3 here is CASSLDPGLAGGEQFF. The CDR3 DNA reads TGCGCCAGCAGCCTAGACCCGGGACTAGCGGGAGGTGAGCAGTTCTTC. Looking up the rest from reference TRBV5-1 and TRBJ2-1 gives the full variable domain: KAGVTQTPRYLIKTRGQQVTLSCSPISGHRSVSWYQQTPGQGLQFLFEYFSETQRNKGNFPGRFSGRQFSNSRSEMNVSTLELGDSALYLCASSLDPGLAGGEQFFGPGTRLTVL.

The rearrangement joins TRBV19 to TRBJ2-1, with a possible D match to TRBD2 (8 bases). The CDR3 spans 17 residues. The V end was cut by 2 bases, the J end by 5 bases, with 19 bases between. Per the germline V gene, CDR1 is LNHDA and CDR2 is SQIVND (reference sequence). The CDR3 loop reads CASSILGGLSGDNEQFF. In DNA form, the CDR3 reads TGTGCCAGTAGTATATTAGGGGGCCTTAGCGGGGACAATGAGCAGTTCTTC.

The rearrangement uses TRBV20-1 and TRBJ1-6, with 8 nucleotides matching TRBD1. V gave up 3 bases and J gave up 9 bases; unmatched junction bases: 10. The length of the CDR3 is 15 residues. Germline CDR1 reads DFQATT; CDR2 reads SNEGSKA (reference sequence). DNA for the CDR3: TGCAGTGCTAGTTCACCGGGACAGGTGGTTTCACCCCTCCACTTT. Translation gives CSASSPGQVVSPLHF.

The gene calls are TRBV10-2 and TRBJ2-7; 7 bases line up with TRBD2. The V gene end was trimmed by 0 bases and the J gene end by 4 bases; junction bases not matched to a gene: 9. This CDR3 is built from 16 residues. CDR1 and CDR2 (germline): WSHSY, SAAADI. The CDR3 coding sequence is TGCGCCAGCAGTGAGTCGGCTAGCGGTCGCGCTTACGAGCAGTACTTC. The encoded protein is CASSESASGRAYEQYF.

This clone was detected once. This chain joins TRBV5-8 and TRBJ2-1; 8 positions match TRBD1. With 0 bases clipped from V and 5 bases from J, the junction kept 4 bases outside the gene matches. The germline V gene has CDR1 SGHTS and CDR2 YDEGEE. The CDR3 length is 15 residues. Written as DNA, the CDR3 is TGTGCCAGCAGCTTGGCGGGACAGGTTCACAATGAGCAGTTCTTC. Translation gives CASSLAGQVHNEQFF. The complete variable domain, with remaining parts taken from reference TRBV5-8 and TRBJ2-1, reads EAGVTQSPTHLIKTRGQQATLRCSPISGHTSVYWYQQALGLGLQFLLWYDEGEERNRGNFPPRFSGRQFPNYSSELNVNALELEDSALYLCASSLAGQVHNEQFFGPGTRLTVL.

The chain couples TRBV21-1 to TRBJ1-1; the DNA was not compared with TRBD1, the D call given in the table. TRBV21-1 is a pseudogene. This CDR3 has 15 residues. CDR3 DNA sequence: TGTGCCAGCCTTAGGAGCGACAGCCAAAACACTGAAGCTTTCTTT. Protein sequence: CASLRSDSQNTEAFF.

The rearrangement uses TRBV11-2 and TRBJ1-4; 12 bases line up with TRBD1. V shed 5 bases, J shed 7 bases, and the junction held 5 bases outside the gene matches. CDR3 length: 15 residues. Germline V lookup: CDR1 SGHAT, CDR2 FQNNGV. CDR3 DNA: TGTGCCAGCAGCCCCGGGACAGGGGGCGGTGAAAAACTGTTTTTT. It encodes CASSPGTGGGEKLFF. Based on the CDR3 plus reference TRBV11-2 and TRBJ1-4, the full variable domain is EAGVAQSPRYKIIEKRQSVAFWCNPISGHATLYWYQQILGQGPKLLIQFQNNGVVDDSQLPKDRFSAERLKGVDSTLKIQPAKLEDSAVYLCASSPGTGGGEKLFFGSGTQLSVL.

This chain links TRBV7-2 with TRBJ1-5; no definite D call. Germline V gene sequence: CDR1 SGHTA, CDR2 FQGNSA. CDR3 length: 13 amino acids. The V end lost 5 bases, the J end lost 6 bases, and 11 bases lay between the germline ends. CDR3: CASSPQARQPQHF. CDR3 DNA sequence: TGTGCCAGCAGCCCTCAGGCCCGTCAGCCCCAGCATTTT. Looking up the rest from reference TRBV7-2 and TRBJ1-5 gives the full variable domain: GAGVSQSPSNKVTEKGKDVELRCDPISGHTALYWYRQSLGQGLEFLIYFQGNSAPDKSGLPSDRFSAERTGGSVSTLTIQRTQQEDSAVYLCASSPQARQPQHFGDGTRLSIL.

The chain employs TRBV5-4 and TRBJ2-3, with TRBD1 as a possible D gene (6 bases). CDR1 SGHNT and CDR2 YYREEE come from the germline V gene (reference sequence). Trimming left V 4 bases short and J 6 bases short, with 15 bases between. This CDR3 comprises 14 residues. CDR3 bases: TGTGCCAGCAGCCCAGGGGTCGGGTCCGATACGCAGTATTTT. Amino acids: CASSPGVGSDTQYF.

This chain connects TRBV28 to TRBJ2-7; 7 bases match TRBD1. The CDR3 length is 16 residues. Germline V gives CDR1 MDHEN, CDR2 SYDVKM. The J segment lost 3 bases and the V segment lost 6 bases, leaving 14 bases of the junction unmatched. CDR3 DNA: TGTGCCAGCAGCTCCCGCCGAACGGGACAGATCTACGAGCAGTACTTC. This sequence encodes CASSSRRTGQIYEQYF.

This clone was observed a handful of times. The chain is built from TRBV9 and TRBJ1-3, with D tentatively TRBD1 (5 bases). CDR3 length equals 14 residues. Trimming removed 0 bases from V and 2 bases from J, with 6 bases in between. Looked up from germline, CDR1 is SGDLS and CDR2 is YYNGEE. The CDR3 is CASSVGQPGNTIYF. The CDR3, as DNA: TGTGCCAGCAGCGTAGGACAGCCTGGAAACACCATATATTTT.

The chain carries TRBV10-3 and TRBJ1-5; 7 positions match TRBD1. The germline gives CDR1 ENHRY, CDR2 SYGVKD. This CDR3 has 14 residues. V shed 9 bases and J 1 base; nucleotides not matched to a gene: 6. In DNA, the CDR3 is TGTGCCATAAACGAGGACAGGAGCAATCAGCCCCAGCATTTT. Translating gives CAINEDRSNQPQHF.

The V call is TRBV6-5, the J call TRBJ2-1; D call uncertain. V lost 8 bases, J lost 7 bases, and 15 bases lay in between. The germline V gene has CDR1 MNHEY and CDR2 SVGAGI. This CDR3 contains 13 residues. CDR3 loop: CASGQASVNEQFF. The CDR3 DNA follows: TGTGCCAGCGGGCAGGCCTCTGTTAATGAGCAGTTCTTC.

This chain links TRBV11-2 with TRBJ1-1; D ambiguous. The germline V and J ends were trimmed by 5 bases and 0 bases, with 7 bases remaining between them. Per the germline V gene, CDR1 is SGHAT and CDR2 is FQNNGV. This CDR3 has 13 residues. CDR3 region: CASSADMNTEAFF. CDR3 DNA sequence: TGTGCCAGCAGCGCGGATATGAACACTGAAGCTTTCTTT.

V gene TRBV18 combines with J gene TRBJ1-6; tentative D call: TRBD1 (5 bases). The CDR3 is 14 residues long. The V end was cut by 4 bases, the J end by 8 bases, with 12 bases between. Germline CDR1 KGHSH, CDR2 LQKENI. DNA of the CDR3: TGTGCCAGCTCACGCGCAGGGCAGGATTCACCCCTCCACTTT. This translates into CASSRAGQDSPLHF.